This TCR beta chain was documented in a study of radiotherapy plus CTLA-4 blockade in lung cancer. Regarding the study as a whole: Some TCR clones had been derived from tumors. These clones expanded in peripheral blood after radiotherapy plus ipilimumab.

People whose metastatic non-small-cell lung cancer was chemo-refractory got focal radiation along with CTLA-4 blockade by ipilimumab. V was trimmed by 7 bases and J by 6 bases, leaving 13 bases between them. The CDR3 contains 13 residues. CDR1 and CDR2 (germline): LGHNT, FRNRAP. Generated by immunoSEQ multiplex PCR, the TCRdb table keeps only in-frame clones and is missing some. Altogether about 68,000 clones are present, about 80% being singletons, with the ten largest covering 8% to 10%. Remarks on this clone: Its target is unknown.

The origin of this receptor is a human donor with non-small cell lung cancer who had a complete response to radiotherapy plus ipilimumab. Source: peripheral blood, taken from a patient treated with radiotherapy plus ipilimumab. The rearrangement uses TRBV12-5 and TRBJ1-5; D not resolved. The CDR3 nucleotides are TGTGCTAGTGCCTTGAGAACGAGTCAGCCCCAGCATTTT. Protein sequence: CASALRTSQPQHF.